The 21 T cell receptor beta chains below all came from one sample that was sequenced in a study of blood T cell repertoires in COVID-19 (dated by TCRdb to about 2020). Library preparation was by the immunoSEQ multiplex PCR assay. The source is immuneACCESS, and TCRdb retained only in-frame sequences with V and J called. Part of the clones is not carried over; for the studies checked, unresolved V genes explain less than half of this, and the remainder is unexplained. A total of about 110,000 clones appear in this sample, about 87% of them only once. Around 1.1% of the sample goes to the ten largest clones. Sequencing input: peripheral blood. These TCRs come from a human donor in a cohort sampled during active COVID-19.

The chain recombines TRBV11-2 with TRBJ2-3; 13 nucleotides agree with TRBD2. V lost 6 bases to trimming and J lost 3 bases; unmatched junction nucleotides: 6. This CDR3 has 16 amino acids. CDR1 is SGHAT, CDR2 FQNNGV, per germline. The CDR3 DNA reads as TGTGCCAGCAGTCGGACTAGCGGGGGACAAACAGATACGCAGTATTTT. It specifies CASSRTSGGQTDTQYF.

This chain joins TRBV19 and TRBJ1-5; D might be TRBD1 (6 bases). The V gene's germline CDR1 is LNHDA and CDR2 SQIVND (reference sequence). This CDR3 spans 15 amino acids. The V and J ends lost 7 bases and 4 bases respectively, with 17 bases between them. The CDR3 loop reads CASTPGGAGNQPQHF. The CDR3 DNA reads TGTGCCAGTACCCCCGGGGGGGCAGGGAATCAGCCCCAGCATTTT.

The CDR3 loop is CASSLAGTGREKLFF. CDR3 nucleotide sequence: TGTGCCAGCAGCTTAGCCGGGACAGGACGTGAAAAACTGTTTTTT. The chain uses TRBV7-9 and TRBJ1-4; 8 bases are a match to TRBD1. From germline, CDR1 is SEHNR and CDR2 FQNEAQ (reference sequence). With V trimmed by 0 bases and J by 7 bases, 4 bases remained unmatched. The CDR3 spans 15 residues.

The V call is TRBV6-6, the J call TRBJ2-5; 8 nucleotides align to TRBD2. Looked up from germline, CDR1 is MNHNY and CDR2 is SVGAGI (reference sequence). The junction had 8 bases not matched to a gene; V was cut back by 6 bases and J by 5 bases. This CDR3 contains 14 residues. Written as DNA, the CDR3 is TGTGCCAGCAGGTCGAGCGGGGGATGGGAGACCCAGTACTTC. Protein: CASRSSGGWETQYF.

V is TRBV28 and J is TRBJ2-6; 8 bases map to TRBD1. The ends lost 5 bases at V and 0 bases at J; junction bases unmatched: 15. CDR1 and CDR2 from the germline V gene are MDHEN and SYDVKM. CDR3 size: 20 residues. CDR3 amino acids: CASSPPRQGIAYSGANVLTF. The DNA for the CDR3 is TGTGCCAGCAGTCCCCCGAGACAGGGGATCGCTTACTCTGGGGCCAACGTCCTGACTTTC.

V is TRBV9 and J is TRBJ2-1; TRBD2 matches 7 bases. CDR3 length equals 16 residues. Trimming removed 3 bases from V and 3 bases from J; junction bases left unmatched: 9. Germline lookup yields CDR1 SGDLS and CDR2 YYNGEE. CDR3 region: CASSARLADYYNEQFF. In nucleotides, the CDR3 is TGTGCCAGCAGCGCCAGACTAGCAGACTACTACAATGAGCAGTTCTTC.

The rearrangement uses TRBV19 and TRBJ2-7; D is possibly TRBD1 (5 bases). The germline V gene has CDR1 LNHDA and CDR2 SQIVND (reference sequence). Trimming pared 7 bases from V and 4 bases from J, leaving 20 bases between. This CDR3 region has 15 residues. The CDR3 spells CASTVGTLGVYEQYF. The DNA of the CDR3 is TGTGCCAGTACGGTGGGCACGTTAGGGGTATACGAGCAGTACTTC.

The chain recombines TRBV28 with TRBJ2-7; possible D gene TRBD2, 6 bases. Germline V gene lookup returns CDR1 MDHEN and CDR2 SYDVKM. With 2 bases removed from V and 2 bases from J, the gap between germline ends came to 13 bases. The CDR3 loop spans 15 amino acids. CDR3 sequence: CASSLGGTKTYEQYF. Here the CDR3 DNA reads TGTGCCAGCAGTTTAGGGGGGACCAAAACCTACGAGCAGTACTTC.

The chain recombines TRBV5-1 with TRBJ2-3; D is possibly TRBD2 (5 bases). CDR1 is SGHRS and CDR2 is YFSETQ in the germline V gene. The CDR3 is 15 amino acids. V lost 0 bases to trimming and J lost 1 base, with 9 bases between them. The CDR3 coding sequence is TGCGCCAGCAGCTTGGGAGGGTCCCGCACAGATACGCAGTATTTT. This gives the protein CASSLGGSRTDTQYF.

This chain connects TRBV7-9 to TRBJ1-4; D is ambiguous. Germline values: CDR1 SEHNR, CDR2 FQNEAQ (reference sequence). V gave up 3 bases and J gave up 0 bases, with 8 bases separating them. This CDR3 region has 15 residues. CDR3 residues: CASSLYIATNEKLFF. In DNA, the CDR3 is TGTGCCAGCAGCTTGTACATTGCAACTAATGAAAAACTGTTTTTT.

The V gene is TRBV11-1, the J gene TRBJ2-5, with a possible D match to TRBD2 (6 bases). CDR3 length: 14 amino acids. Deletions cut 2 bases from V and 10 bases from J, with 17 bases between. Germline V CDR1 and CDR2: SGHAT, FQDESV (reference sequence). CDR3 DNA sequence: TGTGCCAGCAGCTTAAGGAGGGGTCTGAGAGACCAGTACTTC. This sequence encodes CASSLRRGLRDQYF.

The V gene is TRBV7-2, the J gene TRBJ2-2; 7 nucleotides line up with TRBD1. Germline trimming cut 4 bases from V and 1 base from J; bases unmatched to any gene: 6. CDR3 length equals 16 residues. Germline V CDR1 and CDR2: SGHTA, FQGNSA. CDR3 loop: CASSSRQGRNTGELFF. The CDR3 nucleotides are TGTGCCAGCAGCTCTCGACAGGGCAGGAACACCGGGGAGCTGTTTTTT. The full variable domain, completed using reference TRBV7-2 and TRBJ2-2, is GAGVSQSPSNKVTEKGKDVELRCDPISGHTALYWYRQSLGQGLEFLIYFQGNSAPDKSGLPSDRFSAERTGGSVSTLTIQRTQQEDSAVYLCASSSRQGRNTGELFFGEGSRLTVL.

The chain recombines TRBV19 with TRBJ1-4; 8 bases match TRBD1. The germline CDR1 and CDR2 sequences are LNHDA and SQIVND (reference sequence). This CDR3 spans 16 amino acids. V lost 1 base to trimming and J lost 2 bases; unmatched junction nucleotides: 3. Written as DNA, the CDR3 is TGTGCCAGTAGTATAGGGGGACAGGTTACTAATGAAAAACTGTTTTTT. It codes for CASSIGGQVTNEKLFF.

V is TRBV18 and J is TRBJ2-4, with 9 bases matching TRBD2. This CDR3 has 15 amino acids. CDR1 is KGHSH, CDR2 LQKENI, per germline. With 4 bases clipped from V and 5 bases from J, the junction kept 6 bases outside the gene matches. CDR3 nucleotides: TGTGCCAGCTCACGGACTAGCGTAGGGCAAAACATTCAGTACTTC. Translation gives CASSRTSVGQNIQYF.

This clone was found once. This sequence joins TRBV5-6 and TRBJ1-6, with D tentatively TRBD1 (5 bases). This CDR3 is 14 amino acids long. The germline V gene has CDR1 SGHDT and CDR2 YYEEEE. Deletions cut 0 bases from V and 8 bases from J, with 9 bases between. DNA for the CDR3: TGTGCCAGCAGCTTGGACGGGGGGTATTCACCCCTCCACTTT. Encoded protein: CASSLDGGYSPLHF.

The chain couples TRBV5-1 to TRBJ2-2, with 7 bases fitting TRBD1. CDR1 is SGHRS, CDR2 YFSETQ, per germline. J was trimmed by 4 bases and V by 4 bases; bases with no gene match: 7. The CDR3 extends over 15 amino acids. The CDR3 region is CASSPGSGGTGELFF. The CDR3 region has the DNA TGCGCCAGCAGCCCAGGATCAGGGGGCACCGGGGAGCTGTTTTTT. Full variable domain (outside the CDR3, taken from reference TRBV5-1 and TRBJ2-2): KAGVTQTPRYLIKTRGQQVTLSCSPISGHRSVSWYQQTPGQGLQFLFEYFSETQRNKGNFPGRFSGRQFSNSRSEMNVSTLELGDSALYLCASSPGSGGTGELFFGEGSRLTVL.

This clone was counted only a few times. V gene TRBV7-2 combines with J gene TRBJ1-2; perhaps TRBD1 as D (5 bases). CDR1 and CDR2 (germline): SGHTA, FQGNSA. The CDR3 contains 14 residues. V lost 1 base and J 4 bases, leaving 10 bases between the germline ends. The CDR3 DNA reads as TGTGCCAGCAGCTTAGATCGGGGGGGCTATGGCTACACCTTC. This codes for CASSLDRGGYGYTF.

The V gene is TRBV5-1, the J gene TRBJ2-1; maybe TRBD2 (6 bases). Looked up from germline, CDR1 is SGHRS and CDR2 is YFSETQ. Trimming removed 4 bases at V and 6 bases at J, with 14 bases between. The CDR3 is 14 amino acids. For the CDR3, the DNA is TGCGCCAGCAGCGGAGGTACCGGGGGCAATGAGCAGTTCTTC. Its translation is CASSGGTGGNEQFF.

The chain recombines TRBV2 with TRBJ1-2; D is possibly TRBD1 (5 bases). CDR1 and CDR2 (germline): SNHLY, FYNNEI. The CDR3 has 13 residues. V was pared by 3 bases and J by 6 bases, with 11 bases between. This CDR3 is CASSDDRLHGYTF. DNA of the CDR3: TGTGCCAGCAGTGATGACAGACTCCATGGCTACACCTTC.

The CDR3 loop is CASSQIRSSGSRNEQFF. The CDR3 nucleotides are TGCGCCAGCAGCCAAATTCGGTCTAGCGGGAGTAGAAATGAGCAGTTCTTC. The rearrangement joins TRBV4-3 to TRBJ2-1; 10 bases line up with TRBD2. This CDR3 has 17 residues. Germline lookup yields CDR1 LGHNA and CDR2 YSLEER. The ends lost 2 bases at V and 7 bases at J; junction bases unmatched: 11.

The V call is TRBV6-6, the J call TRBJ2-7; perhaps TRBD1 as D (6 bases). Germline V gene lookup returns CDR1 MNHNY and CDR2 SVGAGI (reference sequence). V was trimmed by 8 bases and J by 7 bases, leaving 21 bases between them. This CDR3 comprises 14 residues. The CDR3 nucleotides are TGTGCCAGCGGATACAGGGAAAGCTTTCAAGAGCAGTACTTC. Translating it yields CASGYRESFQEQYF.